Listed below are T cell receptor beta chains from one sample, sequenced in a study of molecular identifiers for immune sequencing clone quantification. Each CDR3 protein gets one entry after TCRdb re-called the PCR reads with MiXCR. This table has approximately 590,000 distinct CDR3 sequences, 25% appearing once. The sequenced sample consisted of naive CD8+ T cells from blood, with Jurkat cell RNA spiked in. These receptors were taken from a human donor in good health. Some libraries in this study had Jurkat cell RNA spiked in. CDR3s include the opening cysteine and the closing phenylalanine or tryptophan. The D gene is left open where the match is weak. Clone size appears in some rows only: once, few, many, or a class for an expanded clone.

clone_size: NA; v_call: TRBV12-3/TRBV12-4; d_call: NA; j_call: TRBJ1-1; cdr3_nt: TGTGCCAGCAGTGAAAAGGACCCTGACACTGAAGCTTTCTTT; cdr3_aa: CASSEKDPDTEAFF
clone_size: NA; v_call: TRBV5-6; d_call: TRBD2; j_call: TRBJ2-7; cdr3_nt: TGTGCCAGCAGCATGCCAGCGGGGAGAAGAGTCTACGAGCAGTACTTC; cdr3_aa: CASSMPAGRRVYEQYF
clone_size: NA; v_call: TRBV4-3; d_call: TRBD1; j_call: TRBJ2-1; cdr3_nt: TGCGCCAGCGGCTTCTTGACAGGGGGCTTTGGTGAGCAGTTCTTC; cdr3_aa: CASGFLTGGFGEQFF
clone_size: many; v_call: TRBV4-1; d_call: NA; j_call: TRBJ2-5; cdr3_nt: TGCGCCAGCAGCCAGGGGGCCACACAAGAGACCCAGTACTTC; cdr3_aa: CASSQGATQETQYF
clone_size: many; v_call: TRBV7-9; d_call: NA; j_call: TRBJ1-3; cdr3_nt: TGTGCCAGCAGCTCGACGATTCCGGGACCTTACTCTGGAAACACCATATATTTT; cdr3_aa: CASSSTIPGPYSGNTIYF
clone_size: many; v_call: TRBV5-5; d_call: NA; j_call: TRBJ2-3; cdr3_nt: TGTGCCAGCAGCTTGGCGCGGACGGGAGAGTTAGATACGCAGTATTTT; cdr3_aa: CASSLARTGELDTQYF
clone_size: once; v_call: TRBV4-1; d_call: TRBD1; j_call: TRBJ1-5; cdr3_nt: TGCGCCAGCAGCCAAGACGGGACAGAGATTCAGCCCCAGCATTTT; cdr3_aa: CASSQDGTEIQPQHF
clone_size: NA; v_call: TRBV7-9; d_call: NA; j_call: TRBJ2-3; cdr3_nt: TGTGCCAGCAGCTTAGAGGGGGGGCTTAGTACAGATACGCAGTATTTT; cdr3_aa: CASSLEGGLSTDTQYF
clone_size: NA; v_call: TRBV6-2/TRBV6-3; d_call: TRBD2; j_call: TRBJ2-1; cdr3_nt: TGTGCCAGCACTAGCGGGAGCTCCTACAATGAGCAGTTCTTC; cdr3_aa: CASTSGSSYNEQFF
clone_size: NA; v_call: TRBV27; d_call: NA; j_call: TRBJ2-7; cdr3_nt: TGTGCCAGCAGTTTAGGTTATGGGCTCACCGAGCAGTACTTC; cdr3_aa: CASSLGYGLTEQYF
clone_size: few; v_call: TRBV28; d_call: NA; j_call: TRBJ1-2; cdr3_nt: TGTGCCAGCAGTTTTCAAACTCAGAGGGGCTACACCTTC; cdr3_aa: CASSFQTQRGYTF
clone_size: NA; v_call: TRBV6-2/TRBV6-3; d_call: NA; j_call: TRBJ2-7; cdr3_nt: TGTGCCAGCAGTTACACGACGGAGGGGACCCAAGAGCAGTACTTC; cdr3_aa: CASSYTTEGTQEQYF
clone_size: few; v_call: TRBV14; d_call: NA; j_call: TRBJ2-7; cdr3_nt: TGTGCCAGCAGCCAGTCTGGCAGGGCGTACGAGCAGTACTTC; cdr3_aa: CASSQSGRAYEQYF
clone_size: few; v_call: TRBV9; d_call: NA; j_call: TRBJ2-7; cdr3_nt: TGTGCCAGCAGCGAGGGGACCGCCACCTACGAGCAGTACTTC; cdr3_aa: CASSEGTATYEQYF
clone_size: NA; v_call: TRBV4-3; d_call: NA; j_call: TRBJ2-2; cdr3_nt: TGCGCCAGCAGCCATCAGCTAACGAACACCGGGGAGCTGTTTTTT; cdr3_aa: CASSHQLTNTGELFF
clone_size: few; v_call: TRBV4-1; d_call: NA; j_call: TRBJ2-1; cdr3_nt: TGCGCCAGCAGCCAACGGGACAAGAGCTCCTACAATGAGCAGTTCTTC; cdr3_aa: CASSQRDKSSYNEQFF